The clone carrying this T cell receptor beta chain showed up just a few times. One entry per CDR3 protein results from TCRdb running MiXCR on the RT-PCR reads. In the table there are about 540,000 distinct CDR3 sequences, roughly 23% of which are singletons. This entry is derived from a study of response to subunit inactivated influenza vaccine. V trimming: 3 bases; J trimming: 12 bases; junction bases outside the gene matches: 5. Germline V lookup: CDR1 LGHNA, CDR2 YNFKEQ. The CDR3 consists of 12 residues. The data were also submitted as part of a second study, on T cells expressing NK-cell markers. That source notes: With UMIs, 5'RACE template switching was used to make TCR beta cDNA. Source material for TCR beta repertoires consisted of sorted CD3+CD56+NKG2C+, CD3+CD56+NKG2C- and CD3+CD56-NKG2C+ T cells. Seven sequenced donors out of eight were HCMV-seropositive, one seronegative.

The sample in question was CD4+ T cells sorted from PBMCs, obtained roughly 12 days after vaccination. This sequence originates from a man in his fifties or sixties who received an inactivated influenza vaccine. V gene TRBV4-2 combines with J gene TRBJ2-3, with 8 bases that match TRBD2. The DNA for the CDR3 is TGTGCCAGCAGCCAGGGCGGACTAGCCCAGTATTTT. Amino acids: CASSQGGLAQYF.